A single sample is the source of the 23 T cell receptor beta chains below, sequenced in a study of cytotoxic CD8 clonotypes in ibrutinib-treated CLL (dated by TCRdb to the early 2020s). The sample's time point label, in plain terms: 12 months on ibrutinib. The library was produced with the immunoSEQ multiplex PCR assay. TCRdb re-hosts the immuneACCESS table, in-frame sequences only. Its copies lack some clones; in the studies checked, an unresolved V gene accounts for under half of them, and the cause for the rest is not known. This sample lists about 72,000 clones; around two thirds were detected once. The ten largest clonotypes hold around 5.8% of the sample. Material: PBMCs, obtained after 12 months of ibrutinib treatment. Receptors originate from a human donor with chronic lymphocytic leukemia.

The chain joins TRBV6-1 to TRBJ2-7; a possible D gene is TRBD1 (5 bases). The V gene's germline CDR1 is MNHNS and CDR2 SASEGT. CDR3 length equals 15 residues. The V gene lost 4 bases and the J gene lost 2 bases, with 15 bases spanning the gap. CDR3 in DNA: TGTGCCAGCAGTGCCCCGGTACAGGCGGCCTACGAGCAGTACTTC. It yields the protein CASSAPVQAAYEQYF.

This chain uses TRBV9 with TRBJ2-5; TRBD2 matches 7 bases. Germline lookup yields CDR1 SGDLS and CDR2 YYNGEE. Trimming took 3 bases from V and 1 from J; bases not matched to a gene: 12. The CDR3 contains 17 residues. The CDR3 DNA is TGTGCCAGCAGCGCCAGCGGGGACCGTCTCACCCAAGAGACCCAGTACTTC. It translates to CASSASGDRLTQETQYF. The complete variable domain, with remaining parts taken from reference TRBV9 and TRBJ2-5, reads DSGVTQTPKHLITATGQRVTLRCSPRSGDLSVYWYQQSLDQGLQFLIQYYNGEERAKGNILERFSAQQFPDLHSELNLSSLELGDSALYFCASSASGDRLTQETQYFGPGTRLLVL.

The chain is built from TRBV6-5 and TRBJ1-1; no firm D call. The CDR3 is made up of 12 amino acids. Deletions cut 5 bases from V and 7 bases from J, with 11 bases between. The germline gives CDR1 MNHEY, CDR2 SVGAGI. The CDR3 DNA reads TGTGCCAGCAGTGCGTCGTGGGATGAAGCTTTCTTT. This translates into CASSASWDEAFF.

The chain combines TRBV30 with TRBJ1-1; TRBD1 is a possible D gene (5 bases). CDR1 is GTSNPN, CDR2 SVGIG, per germline (reference sequence). V dropped 3 bases and J dropped 6 bases, with 14 bases sitting between them. The CDR3 loop spans 13 amino acids. The DNA for the CDR3 is TGTGCCTGGAGCAGAAACCAGGGTTCTGAAGCTTTCTTT. Encoded protein: CAWSRNQGSEAFF.

CDR3 protein: CAWAVQGARETQYF. The CDR3 coding sequence is TGTGCCTGGGCGGTACAGGGGGCTCGAGAGACCCAGTACTTC. This rearrangement joins TRBV30 to TRBJ2-5, with 9 bases that match TRBD1. The V gene's germline CDR1 is GTSNPN and CDR2 SVGIG (reference sequence). The V and J ends lost 5 bases and 4 bases, in that order; junction bases with no gene match: 8. This CDR3 contains 14 residues.

This clone was seen a handful of times. The gene calls are TRBV5-1 and TRBJ1-4; 7 nucleotides align to TRBD1. Germline values: CDR1 SGHRS, CDR2 YFSETQ. The V and J ends lost 4 bases and 8 bases, in that order; junction bases with no gene match: 5. The CDR3 spans 13 residues. The CDR3 spells CASSPSDREKLFF. As DNA, the CDR3 is TGCGCCAGCAGCCCCTCGGACAGGGAAAAACTGTTTTTT.

The chain combines TRBV27 with TRBJ1-5; D ambiguous. The CDR3 loop spans 15 amino acids. CDR1 MNHEY and CDR2 SMNVEV come from the germline V gene (reference sequence). The V and J ends lost 6 bases and 0 bases respectively, with 12 bases between them. CDR3 in amino acids: CASRSRYYSNQPQHF. Written as DNA, the CDR3 is TGTGCCAGCAGGTCACGTTATTATAGCAATCAGCCCCAGCATTTT.

The rearrangement links TRBV7-9 to TRBJ1-4, with D unresolved. CDR3 size: 14 residues. Trimming pared 1 base from V and 0 bases from J, leaving 3 bases between. CDR1 and CDR2 (germline): SEHNR, FQNEAQ (reference sequence). CDR3 amino acids: CASSLGSTNEKLFF. The CDR3 bases are TGTGCCAGCAGCTTAGGATCAACTAATGAAAAACTGTTTTTT. The full variable domain, its missing parts supplied by reference TRBV7-9 and TRBJ1-4, is DTGVSQNPRHKITKRGQNVTFRCDPISEHNRLYWYRQTLGQGPEFLTYFQNEAQLEKSRLLSDRFSAERPKGSFSTLEIQRTEQGDSAMYLCASSLGSTNEKLFFGSGTQLSVL.

V is TRBV9 and J is TRBJ2-7; 8 bases are a match to TRBD1. This CDR3 contains 15 residues. CDR1 is SGDLS and CDR2 is YYNGEE in the germline V gene. The J segment lost 5 bases and the V segment lost 0 bases, leaving 7 bases of the junction unmatched. The CDR3 region has the DNA TGTGCCAGCAGCGTAGATCTTGGACAGGGTGACGAGCAGTACTTC. Its translation: CASSVDLGQGDEQYF. Variable domain in full (rest from reference TRBV9 and TRBJ2-7): DSGVTQTPKHLITATGQRVTLRCSPRSGDLSVYWYQQSLDQGLQFLIQYYNGEERAKGNILERFSAQQFPDLHSELNLSSLELGDSALYFCASSVDLGQGDEQYFGPGTRLTVT.

V and J are TRBV5-6 and TRBJ2-3; weak D call: TRBD1 (6 bases). Trimming removed 3 bases at V and 1 base at J, with 15 bases between. Germline V gene data show CDR1 as SGHDT and CDR2 as YYEEEE. The CDR3 consists of 16 residues. The CDR3 loop reads CASSSVGGFGTDTQYF. The CDR3 nucleotides are TGTGCCAGCAGCTCAGTTGGGGGCTTCGGCACAGATACGCAGTATTTT.

Worth noting for this clone: Other DNA sequences in the same sample also yield this CDR3. The rearrangement links TRBV30 to TRBJ2-7; D is unresolved. Germline V lookup: CDR1 GTSNPN, CDR2 SVGIG (reference sequence). This CDR3 is built from 11 residues. V lost 2 bases and J lost 2, with 4 bases in between. The CDR3 DNA reads as TGTGCCTGGAGTTCGACCTACGAGCAGTACTTC. This gives the protein CAWSSTYEQYF.

This chain links TRBV11-2 with TRBJ1-1, with 10 bases fitting TRBD1. CDR3 size: 17 residues. The J segment lost 8 bases and the V segment lost 3 bases, leaving 15 bases of the junction unmatched. The germline V gene encodes CDR1 SGHAT and CDR2 FQNNGV. CDR3 sequence (DNA): TGTGCCAGCAGCTTTGGGACAGGGGCTTCGGTTGCCGGAGAAGCTTTCTTT. Translation gives CASSFGTGASVAGEAFF.

This clone was observed a single time. The DNA for the CDR3 is TGTGCCAGTAGTGGGACGACAGGGATGAAAAACATTCAGTACTTC. Its protein product is CASSGTTGMKNIQYF. The chain recombines TRBV19 with TRBJ2-4; TRBD1 matches 7 bases. Germline V gene sequence: CDR1 LNHDA, CDR2 SQIVND (reference sequence). Trimming took 5 bases from V and 4 from J; bases not matched to a gene: 8. CDR3 size: 15 residues.

V usage is TRBV11-1 and J usage is TRBJ1-5, with D uncertain. The CDR3 is 13 amino acids. Germline V CDR1 and CDR2: SGHAT, FQDESV (reference sequence). V lost 3 bases, J lost 3 bases, and 6 bases lay in between. This CDR3 is CASSLDNNQPQHF. The CDR3 DNA follows: TGTGCCAGCAGCTTGGATAACAATCAGCCCCAGCATTTT.

The chain employs TRBV6-5 and TRBJ2-3; 9 bases line up with TRBD2. CDR1 is MNHEY, CDR2 SVGAGI, per germline. Unmatched junction bases numbered 6, after V lost 0 bases and J lost 5 bases. The CDR3 is made up of 16 amino acids. For the CDR3, the DNA is TGTGCCAGCAGTTACTCCGCGCTAGCGGGGATAGATACGCAGTATTTT. Translated, it gives CASSYSALAGIDTQYF.

CDR3 nucleotides: TGTGCCAGCAGTTTAGACAGGGGGCTGGGTGGCTACACCTTC. Residues: CASSLDRGLGGYTF. This chain uses TRBV28 with TRBJ1-2; TRBD1 aligns across 10 bases. V shed 2 bases, J shed 7 bases, and the junction held 4 bases outside the gene matches. Germline V gives CDR1 MDHEN, CDR2 SYDVKM. The CDR3 loop spans 14 amino acids.

V and J are TRBV19 and TRBJ1-5, with 7 bases that match TRBD1. The CDR3 loop spans 15 amino acids. V was pared by 4 bases and J by 0 bases, with 3 bases of the junction left unmatched. CDR1 is LNHDA, CDR2 SQIVND, per germline (reference sequence). Here the CDR3 DNA reads TGTGCCAGTAGTAAAAGGACAGGTAGCAATCAGCCCCAGCATTTT. Protein: CASSKRTGSNQPQHF.

The CDR3 DNA reads TGCAGCGTCCGCCCAGGGGGTGAGACCCAGTACTTC. The encoded protein is CSVRPGGETQYF. The chain has TRBV29-1 and TRBJ2-5; 7 bases agree with TRBD1. CDR1 SQVTM and CDR2 ANQGSEA come from the germline V gene. The J segment lost 5 bases and the V segment lost 6 bases, leaving 6 bases of the junction unmatched. The length of the CDR3 is 12 residues.

This sequence joins TRBV2 and TRBJ2-3, with a possible D match to TRBD1 (5 bases). The CDR3 extends over 14 amino acids. Germline V gives CDR1 SNHLY, CDR2 FYNNEI. Trimming pared 0 bases from V and 3 bases from J, leaving 7 bases between. CDR3 protein: CASSEARGTDTQYF. The CDR3 DNA follows: TGTGCCAGCAGTGAAGCAAGGGGAACAGATACGCAGTATTTT.

The J gene is TRBJ2-7, the V gene TRBV4-2; the D gene is possibly TRBD2 (5 bases). CDR1 and CDR2 (germline): LGHNA, YNFKEQ. The CDR3 totals 14 residues. Deletions cut 0 bases from V and 4 bases from J, with 10 bases between. The CDR3 region has the DNA TGTGCCAGCAGCCAAGATTTGGGGAGATACGAGCAGTACTTC. Amino acid sequence: CASSQDLGRYEQYF.

Only a few counts were recorded for this clone. The chain uses TRBV5-6 and TRBJ2-2; perhaps TRBD2 as D (6 bases). CDR1 is SGHDT, CDR2 YYEEEE, per germline. The CDR3 contains 16 residues. V gave up 2 bases and J gave up 3 bases, with 14 bases separating them. Here the CDR3 reads CASSFGAGGYTGELFF. The CDR3 DNA follows: TGTGCCAGCAGCTTTGGTGCAGGAGGGTACACCGGGGAGCTGTTTTTT.

The V gene is TRBV6-5, the J gene TRBJ1-3, with TRBD1 as a possible D gene (5 bases). V shed 2 bases and J shed 2 bases, with 10 bases lying between them. CDR3 size: 15 residues. Germline V gene lookup returns CDR1 MNHEY and CDR2 SVGAGI. CDR3 nucleotides: TGTGCCAGCAGTTACGAAGGGGTAACTGGAAACACCATATATTTT. Protein product: CASSYEGVTGNTIYF.

The rearrangement joins TRBV11-2 to TRBJ2-5; TRBD1 matches at 7 bases. The CDR3 has 13 amino acids. Unmatched junction bases numbered 3, after V lost 7 bases and J lost 1 base. CDR1 SGHAT and CDR2 FQNNGV come from the germline V gene. CDR3 sequence: CASTRTGQETQYF. CDR3 bases: TGTGCCAGCACCCGGACAGGCCAAGAGACCCAGTACTTC.